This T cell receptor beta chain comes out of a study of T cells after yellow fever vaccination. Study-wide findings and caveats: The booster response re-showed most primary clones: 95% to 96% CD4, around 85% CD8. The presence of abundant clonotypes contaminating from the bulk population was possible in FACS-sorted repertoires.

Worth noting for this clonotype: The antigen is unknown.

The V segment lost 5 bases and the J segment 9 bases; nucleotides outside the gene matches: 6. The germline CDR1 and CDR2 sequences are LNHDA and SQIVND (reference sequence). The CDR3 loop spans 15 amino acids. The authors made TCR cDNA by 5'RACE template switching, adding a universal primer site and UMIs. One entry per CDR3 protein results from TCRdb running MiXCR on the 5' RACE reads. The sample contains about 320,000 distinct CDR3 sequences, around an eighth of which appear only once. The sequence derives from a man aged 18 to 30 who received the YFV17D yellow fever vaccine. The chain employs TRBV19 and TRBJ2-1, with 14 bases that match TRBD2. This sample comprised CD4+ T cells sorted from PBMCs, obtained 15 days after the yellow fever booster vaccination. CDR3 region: CASSWGTSGGGEQFF. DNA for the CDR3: TGTGCCAGTAGTTGGGGGACTAGCGGGGGCGGTGAGCAGTTCTTC.